One T cell receptor beta chain is described in this entry. As yet, its antigen is unknown. Sequencing used immunoSEQ multiplex PCR; TCRdb keeps in-frame clones, though not all of them. The sample consists of approximately 2.1 million clones, 93% of them appearing once. This entry belongs to a study of shared clonotypes between healthy human individuals. V was trimmed by 6 bases and J by 0 bases, leaving 27 bases between them. Germline V CDR1 and CDR2: LGHNT, FRNRAP. This CDR3 is built from 20 residues. Findings and caveats of the study: On the whole, naive subsets had larger estimated richness than memory subsets had.

J is TRBJ1-3 and V is TRBV12-5; D unclear. Specimen: naive CD4+ T cells from PBMCs. Regarding subset: CD45RA+ positively selected. The receptor was isolated from a man younger than 35 in good health. Some clones in this sample may be carry-over from other donors' samples. The CDR3 DNA reads TGTGCTAGTGGCCTGATTTCGAGGCCCATCTTTTTACACTCTGGAAACACCATATATTTT. Its protein is CASGLISRPIFLHSGNTIYF.